The sequence of this T cell receptor beta chain was determined in a study of CD8 T cells in Susac syndrome. Random hexamers were used to reverse transcribe roughly 0.45 to 1 ug of RNA. Multiplex immunoSEQ PCR targeted 54 Vbeta and 13 Jbeta TCR beta segments. TCRdb fed the immunoSEQ multiplex PCR reads into MiXCR, producing one record per CDR3 protein. The repertoire holds approximately 180,000 distinct CDR3 sequences, with approximately 94% as singletons. Whole-study results and caveats: It was acknowledged in the study that the number of individuals who were included in its TCR sequencing and HLA analysis was relatively small.

For this clonotype: The antigen is not known.

Sequencing of TCR beta covered CD8+ and CD4+ T cells obtained from blood. TEMRA cells were FACS-enriched, while CD8+ and CD4+ T cells were negatively isolated. The V and J ends lost 1 base and 4 bases respectively, with 9 bases between them. Germline values: CDR1 GTSNPN, CDR2 SVGIG (reference sequence). The length of the CDR3 is 13 residues. This TCR came from a human donor with multiple sclerosis. Sequencing was performed on CD4+ T cells from PBMCs. This sequence joins TRBV30 and TRBJ2-3; D is ambiguous. CDR3 region: CAWSAPDSDTQYF. The DNA of the CDR3 is TGTGCCTGGAGTGCGCCGGATTCAGATACGCAGTATTTT.